This T cell receptor (beta chain) derives from a study of blood T cells in healthy people across ages (dated by TCRdb to the mid-2010s). Background for the entire study: In model experiments, template switching captured roughly one uniquely barcoded TCR beta cDNA molecule for every two T cells. Donors of different ages were randomly distributed across sequencing lanes to avoid experimental bias. The study analyzed two additional independent replicas of 1 million unique cDNA reads from the same blood draw for two donors, one aged 18 to 29 and one aged 80 or older. To track age-related changes in TCR beta repertoire diversity, the study relied on deep sequencing normalized with unique cDNA molecular identifiers. Four age groups were formed from the donors: young (average approximately 15 years), middle-aged (just under 40), aged (about 68) and long-lived (about 75).

This clonotype was seen repeatedly, ten times or more. There is no known antigen for this receptor. Per-base qualities were not stored, and no clone one base away is much larger. The library was prepared using 5' RACE. Sequencing instrument: Illumina HiSeq 2500. The second PCR ran for roughly 7 to 11 cycles and used a J-beta primer mix along with a sample-barcoded 5' primer. A unique molecular identifier was introduced onto each TCR beta cDNA molecule by a template-switch 5' adaptor carrying 12 random nucleotides. At least 3 million CDR3-containing paired-end reads were obtained from each sample. The Mint cDNA synthesis kit, primed by a TRBC-specific oligonucleotide, was used to synthesize first-strand cDNA from all RNA. Following uracil-DNA glycosylase treatment, a first 18-cycle PCR with universal primers M1SS and BC2_uni_R was performed on all cDNA. On the study's bioinformatics: For normalization, 1 million high-quality reads, each with a distinct molecular identifier, were randomly selected from each sample. Reads sharing molecular identifiers were discarded rather than binned into consensus sequences. MiTCR, with a Q25 quality threshold and the strictest error-elimination algorithm, was used for CDR3 identification, clonotype clustering and error correction. Lower-bound total TCR beta diversity was estimated with a nonparametric unseen species model using Euler transformation. Through fastp at Q25 and MiXCR, TCRdb rebuilt clones from the public reads, retaining in-frame beta chains. Each entry merges the rows of one CDR3 protein and shows their most common DNA and genes. These V and J calls originate from TCRdb's pipeline instead of the authors' own analysis. This sample comprises roughly 680,000 distinct CDR3 sequences, 45% to 60% of them detected only once. The top ten constitute approximately 13% of the sample.

Systemically healthy Caucasian individuals from Russia, 39 in total and aged about 6 to 95 years, were included as donors. Ten milliliters of peripheral blood were collected from each donor into EDTA-treated Vacutainer tubes. Ficoll-Paque density-gradient centrifugation was used to isolate PBMCs, with at least 7 million obtained per sample. Total RNA was extracted from PBMCs with Trizol reagent, with at least 5 micrograms obtained per sample. For every donor, an aliquot of PBMCs went through flow cytometry to measure the percentages of naive CD45RAhigh/CD27high T cells. The germline V gene yields SNHLY for CDR1 and FYNNEI for CDR2. Trimmed from V: 6 bases; trimmed from J: 12 bases; junction bases lacking a gene match: 8. From the cysteine through the phenylalanine, the CDR3 covers 12 amino acids. CDR3 DNA is the only sequence kept; it has 36 bases, read in frame from the first base. Beyond this particular receptor, the publication reports: There was a strong correlation between observed TCR beta diversity and the percentage of naive T cells measured by flow cytometry. Because profiling used bulk unsorted PBMCs, naive and antigen-experienced compartments could not be compared conclusively. Observed TCR beta diversity per million T cells fell roughly linearly with age, and a significant reduction was already apparent by age roughly 40. Compared with the aged group, the long-lived group had more naive CD4+ T cells, fewer expanded clones and increased TCR diversity, suggesting age selection. Estimates of total diversity from one million sequenced T cells were regarded as lower bounds and underestimates. Because donor CMV infection status was unknown, age-related changes in expanded clonotypes were potentially confounded.

This TCR came from an elderly woman in good health. The sample consisted of blood. Recombination linked TRBV2 to TRBJ2-1, with 7 bases aligning to TRBD2. The DNA sequence is as follows: TGTGCCAGCAGCGCGGAGGGAGGGTTGCAGTTCTTC. This codes for CASSAEGGLQFF. Beyond the CDR3, the reference TRBV2 and TRBJ2-1 genes provide the residues; the full variable domain reads: EPEVTQTPSHQVTQMGQEVILRCVPISNHLYFYWYRQILGQKVEFLVSFYNNEISEKSEIFDDQFSVERPDGSNFTLKIRSTKLEDSAMYFCASSAEGGLQFFGPGTRLTVL.